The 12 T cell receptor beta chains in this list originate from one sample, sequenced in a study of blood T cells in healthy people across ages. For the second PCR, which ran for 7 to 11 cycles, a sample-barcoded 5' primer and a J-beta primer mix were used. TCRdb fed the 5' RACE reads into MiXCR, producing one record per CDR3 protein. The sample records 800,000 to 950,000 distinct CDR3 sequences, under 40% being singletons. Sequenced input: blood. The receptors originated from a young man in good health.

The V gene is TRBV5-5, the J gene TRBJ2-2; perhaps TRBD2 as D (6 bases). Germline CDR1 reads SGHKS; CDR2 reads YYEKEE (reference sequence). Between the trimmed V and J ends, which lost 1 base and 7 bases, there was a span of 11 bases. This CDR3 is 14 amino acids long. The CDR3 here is CASSLNGGIGELFF. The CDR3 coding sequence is TGTGCCAGCAGCTTGAATGGGGGGATCGGGGAGCTGTTTTTT.

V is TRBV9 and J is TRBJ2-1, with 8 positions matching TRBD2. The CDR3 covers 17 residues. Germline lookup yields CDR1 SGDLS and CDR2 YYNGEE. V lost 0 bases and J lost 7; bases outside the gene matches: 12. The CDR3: CASSVVPGGGPINEQFF. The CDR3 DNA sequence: TGTGCCAGCAGCGTAGTCCCTGGCGGGGGGCCTATAAATGAGCAGTTCTTC.

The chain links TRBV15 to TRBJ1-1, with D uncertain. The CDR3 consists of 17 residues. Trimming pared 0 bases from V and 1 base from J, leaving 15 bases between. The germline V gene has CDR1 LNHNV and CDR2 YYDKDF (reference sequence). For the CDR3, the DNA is TGTGCCACCAGCAGAGATCCCCGGGGTAGGAAGAACACTGAAGCTTTCTTT. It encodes CATSRDPRGRKNTEAFF.

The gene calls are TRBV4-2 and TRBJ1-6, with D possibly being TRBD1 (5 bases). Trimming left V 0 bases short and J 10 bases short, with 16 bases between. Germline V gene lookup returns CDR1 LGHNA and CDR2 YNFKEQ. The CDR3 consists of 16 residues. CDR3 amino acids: CASSQDWPGRRSPLHF. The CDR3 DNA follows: TGTGCCAGCAGCCAAGATTGGCCGGGGCGAAGATCACCCCTCCACTTT.

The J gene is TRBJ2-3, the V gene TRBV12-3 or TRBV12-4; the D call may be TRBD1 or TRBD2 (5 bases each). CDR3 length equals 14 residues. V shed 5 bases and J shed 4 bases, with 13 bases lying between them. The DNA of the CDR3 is TGTGCCAGCAGTCTCCAAAGGGGAGCAGATACGCAGTATTTT. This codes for CASSLQRGADTQYF.

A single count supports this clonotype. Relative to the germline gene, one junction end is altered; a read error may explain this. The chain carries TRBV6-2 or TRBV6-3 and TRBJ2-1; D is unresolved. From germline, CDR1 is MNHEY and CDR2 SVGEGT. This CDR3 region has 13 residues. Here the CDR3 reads CASSDSLANEQFF. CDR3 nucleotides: TGTGCCAGCAGTGACTCGTTGGCTAATGAGCAGTTCTTC.

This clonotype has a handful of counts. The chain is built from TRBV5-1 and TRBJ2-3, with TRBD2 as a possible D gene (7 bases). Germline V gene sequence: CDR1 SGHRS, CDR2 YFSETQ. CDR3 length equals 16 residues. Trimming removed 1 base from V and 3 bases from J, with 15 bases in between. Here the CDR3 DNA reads TGCGCCAGCAGCTTGAAGGGGGGGGTAGGGACAGATACGCAGTATTTT. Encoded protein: CASSLKGGVGTDTQYF.

CDR3 sequence (DNA): TGTGCCAGCAGCCCCCGGGAGTCGGGGCACAATGAGCAGTTCTTC. Its protein product is CASSPRESGHNEQFF. The rearrangement uses TRBV4-2 and TRBJ2-1; a weak D match, TRBD2 (6 bases). Per germline, CDR1 LGHNA and CDR2 YNFKEQ. The CDR3 has 15 amino acids. Trimming removed 4 bases at V and 5 bases at J, with 15 bases between.

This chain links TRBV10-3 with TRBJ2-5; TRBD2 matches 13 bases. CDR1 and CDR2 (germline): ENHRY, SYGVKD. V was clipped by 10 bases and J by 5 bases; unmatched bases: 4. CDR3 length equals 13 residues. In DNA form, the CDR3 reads TGTGCCAGTGGGACTAGCGGGGTGGAGACCCAGTACTTC. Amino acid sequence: CASGTSGVETQYF.

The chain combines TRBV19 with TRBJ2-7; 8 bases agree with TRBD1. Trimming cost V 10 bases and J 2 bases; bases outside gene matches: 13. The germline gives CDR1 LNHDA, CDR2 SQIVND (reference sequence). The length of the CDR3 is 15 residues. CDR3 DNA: TGTGCCACCAATCAACCGGGACAGGTCGCCTACGAGCAGTACTTC. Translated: CATNQPGQVAYEQYF.

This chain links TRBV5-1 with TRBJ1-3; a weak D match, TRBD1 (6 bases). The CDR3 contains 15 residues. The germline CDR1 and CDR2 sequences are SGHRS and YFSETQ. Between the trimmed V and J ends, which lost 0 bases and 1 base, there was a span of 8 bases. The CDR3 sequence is CASSLEGGSGNTIYF. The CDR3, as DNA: TGCGCCAGCAGCTTGGAAGGGGGTTCTGGAAACACCATATATTTT.

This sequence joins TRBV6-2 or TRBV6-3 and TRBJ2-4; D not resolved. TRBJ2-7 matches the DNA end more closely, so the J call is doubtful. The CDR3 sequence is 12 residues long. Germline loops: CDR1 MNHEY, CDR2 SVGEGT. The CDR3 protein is CASSELAYEQYF. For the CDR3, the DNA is TGTGCCAGCAGTGAACTTGCCTACGAGCAGTACTTC.